This record concerns one T cell receptor (beta chain) sequence. Antigen specificity is unknown. Germline V gene lookup returns CDR1 SEHNR and CDR2 FQNEAQ (reference sequence). The V and J ends lost 3 bases and 6 bases, in that order; junction bases with no gene match: 4. The CDR3 contains 13 residues. The sample originates from a study of cytomegalovirus exposure and HLA in healthy donors. Study conclusions and caveats: Later analysis showed most CMV-associated TCR beta chains appearing HLA-restricted.

PCR involved 60 Vbeta and 13 Jbeta primers. Assay: immunoSEQ multiplex PCR; the TCRdb copy retains only in-frame clones and omits some. The profile shows approximately 150,000 clones, roughly 80% of them singletons. J is TRBJ1-2 and V is TRBV7-9; 7 bases are shared with TRBD1. Sequenced material: PBMCs. This sequence originates from a young man in good health and CMV-seropositive. The CDR3 sequence is CASSFRQGDGYTF. Here the CDR3 DNA reads TGTGCCAGCAGCTTTAGACAGGGAGATGGCTACACCTTC.